This TCR beta chain was observed in a study of CD8+ T cells in alopecia areata. As for the study in general: Tofacitinib was taken orally by treated patients, and the dose was 5 to 10 mg twice daily. Severity in treated patients was scored by percentage of scalp area affected.

Extraction of RNA preceded its reverse transcription into cDNA, which served as the sequencing template. Profiling relied on immunoSEQ multiplex PCR, and the TCRdb table lists in-frame clones only, not all of them. The data show about 190,000 clones, 55% to 70% seen once. Study-wide results and caveats: Many expanded lesional clones remained in scalp and blood on tofacitinib. Greater clonality was observed in lesional scalp samples, especially alopecia totalis/universalis, versus normal scalp.

This clone was detected only once. Its cognate antigen is unknown. In germline, CDR1 is SQVTM, CDR2 ANQGSEA. Trimming at V came to 6 bases and at J to 9 bases, leaving 16 bases not matched to a gene. The CDR3 is 14 residues long. Treatment: oral pan-JAK inhibitor, 5-10 mg twice daily. Specimen: CD4+ T cells sorted from blood, collected at week 4, from a patient treated with tofacitinib. The clonotype originates from a human donor with alopecia areata. The chain links TRBV29-1 to TRBJ2-5; 7 bases are a match to TRBD2. CDR3 DNA sequence: TGCAGCGTGATGACGGTCAGGGATGGGAGGGCCCAGTACTTC. Translation: CSVMTVRDGRAQYF.